This TCR beta chain is drawn from a study of blood T cell repertoires in COVID-19 (dated by TCRdb to 2019 to 2021). About the study as a whole: Collaborator samples came from the United States, Italy and Spain and covered acute and convalescent phases of COVID-19. Subjects who had been exposed to COVID-19, were actively infected with it, or had recovered from it provided the deeply sampled blood TCRbeta repertoires that made up the dataset. The repertoires were released in a freely available public database intended as a resource for research on the immune response to SARS-CoV-2. The prospective study material was composed of cDNA or gDNA derived from T cells, B-cell-depleted T cells, or PBMCs. Nearly every sample came with metadata listing a de-identified subject ID, COVID-19 status, age in years and sex. HLA class I and class II types, where available, came from metadata supplied by the sample provider rather than from assay-based typing. The samples were drawn from two sources: the first 160 participants of the ongoing ImmuneRACE study, and 1,000 to 1,500 subjects contributed by 6 global collaborators. The full study reports these points: The quantity of clinical and demographic metadata differed by source and by participant and was supplied without curation.

Turning to this clone: Which antigen it targets is not known. The sample holds no much larger clone one base away, and base qualities are not on file.

From V the trimming removes 5 bases and from J it removes 1 base, while the gene matches leave 10 bases of the junction unaccounted for. Including the terminal cysteine and phenylalanine, the CDR3 comprises 16 residues. This entry keeps only the CDR3 DNA: 48 bases, framed from base 1. The germline V gene (reference sequence) yields LNHDA for CDR1 and SQIVND for CDR2. TCRbeta CDR3 regions were amplified from genomic DNA by means of the immunoSEQ Assay, a bias-controlled multiplex PCR. The paper's processing steps were these. The number of nucleated cells in each sample was estimated from the amplification of reference gene primers within the assay. To quantify the absolute abundance of each unique TCRbeta CDR3 rearrangement, sequence reads were collapsed and filtered. For each sample, productive Simpson clonality was calculated as the square root of Simpson's diversity index over productive rearrangements. TCRdb re-hosts the immuneACCESS table, in-frame sequences only. Its copies lack some clones; in the studies checked, an unresolved V gene accounts for under half of them, and the cause for the rest is not known. V and J calls and clone size follow that table, whereas D and trimming were derived from the DNA. Present in this sample are 90,000 to 100,000 clones, around nine tenths of which were seen just once. Clones ranked in the top ten supply roughly 14% of the sample.

The collaborating institutions used their own protocols to collect whole blood in K2EDTA tubes. For TCRbeta analysis, collaborators shipped samples in one of three forms: frozen whole blood, isolated PBMCs, or DNA extracted from either of those sample types. The sequence links TRBV19 to TRBJ1-1, with 7 middle bases fitting TRBD1. This sequence was found in a human donor in a cohort sampled during active COVID-19. Sequenced: peripheral blood. The DNA sequence reads TGTGCCAGTAGTCTTCCTCCGAGGACAGGGAACACTGAAGCTTTCTTT. It is translated as CASSLPPRTGNTEAFF.